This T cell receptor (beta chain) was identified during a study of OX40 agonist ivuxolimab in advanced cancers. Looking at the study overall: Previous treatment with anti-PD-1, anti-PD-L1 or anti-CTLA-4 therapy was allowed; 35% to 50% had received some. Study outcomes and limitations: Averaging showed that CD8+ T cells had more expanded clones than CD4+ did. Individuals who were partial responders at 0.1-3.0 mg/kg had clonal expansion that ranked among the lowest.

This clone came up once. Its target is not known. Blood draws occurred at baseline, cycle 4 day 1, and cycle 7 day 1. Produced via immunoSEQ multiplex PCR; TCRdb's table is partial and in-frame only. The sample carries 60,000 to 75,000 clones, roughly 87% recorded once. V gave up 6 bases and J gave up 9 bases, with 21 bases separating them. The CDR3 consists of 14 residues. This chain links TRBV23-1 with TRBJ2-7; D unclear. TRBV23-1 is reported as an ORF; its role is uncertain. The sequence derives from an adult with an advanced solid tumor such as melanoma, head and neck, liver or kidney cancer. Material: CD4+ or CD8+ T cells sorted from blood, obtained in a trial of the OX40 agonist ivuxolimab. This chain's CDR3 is CASRTVLHLRRQYF. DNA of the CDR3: TGCGCCAGCAGGACCGTACTACATTTACGACGGCAGTACTTC.